A selection of T cell receptor beta chains follows, all from one sample in a study of shared clonotypes between healthy human individuals. Assay: immunoSEQ multiplex PCR; the TCRdb copy retains only in-frame clones and omits some. The sample lists fewer than 200,000 clones; over 50% were seen once. The source material was memory CD4+ T cells sorted from blood. The receptors shown here come from a man aged 25-40 years in good health. CDR3s include the opening cysteine and the closing phenylalanine or tryptophan. Each record gives: CDR3 length, J gene, V gene, CDR3 protein.

length: 16
J: TRBJ1-5
V: TRBV18
CDR3: CASSPASLPGNQPQHF

length: 14
J: TRBJ2-1
V: TRBV9
CDR3: CASSLGGSYNEQFF

length: 14
J: TRBJ2-7
V: TRBV28
CDR3: CASSLYSGTYEQYF

length: 16
J: TRBJ2-1
V: TRBV11-3
CDR3: CASSRLRGASLNEQFF

length: 15
J: TRBJ2-7
V: TRBV10-3
CDR3: CAINNATGRIYEQYF

length: 19
J: TRBJ2-7
V: TRBV28
CDR3: CASGVPGRLAPGSAGGYHF

length: 15
J: TRBJ2-7
V: TRBV7-6
CDR3: CASSLASSGGYEQYF

length: 13
J: TRBJ2-7
V: TRBV7-9
CDR3: CAYELSGRYEQYF

length: 17
J: TRBJ2-1
V: TRBV18
CDR3: CASSRGKTSGGYNEQFF

length: 16
J: TRBJ2-7
V: TRBV7-9
CDR3: CASSLDLRGTTYEQYF

length: 16
J: TRBJ2-5
V: TRBV11-2
CDR3: CASSLGTLGGMETQYF

length: 13
J: TRBJ2-5
V: TRBV30
CDR3: CAWISAGKETQYF

length: 14
J: TRBJ2-7
V: TRBV6-1
CDR3: CASSRGTEAYEQYF

length: 17
J: TRBJ2-7
V: TRBV11-2
CDR3: CASSLVGTGGRAYEQYF

length: 17
J: TRBJ2-1
V: TRBV7-2
CDR3: CASKGRFQREIAGEQFF

length: 14
J: TRBJ1-2
V: TRBV7-2
CDR3: CASSSGWSGYGYTF

length: 13
J: TRBJ2-3
V: TRBV18
CDR3: CASSVGVGDTQYF